This T cell receptor beta chain was documented in a study of T-cell reconstitution after alpha-beta-depleted transplantation in children. General observations from the study: The study traced high day-60 TCRbeta diversity in some patients to surviving recipient T cells and thymic progenitors. It was reported that alpha-beta T cells came from several hundred expanded graft clones (about two months after transplant). Hyperexpanded clones declined; after one year, newly produced T cells mostly supplied diversity.

This clonotype turned up a few times. The antigen is not known. During its preparation, the TCRbeta library received unique molecular identifiers. TCRdb processed the PCR reads anew with MiXCR; each CDR3 protein has one entry. The table has some 300,000 distinct CDR3 sequences, almost 8% seen once. CDR1 is SGHAT and CDR2 is FQNNGV in the germline V gene. The trim removed 4 bases at V and 6 bases at J, leaving 6 bases unmatched. This CDR3 contains 13 residues. The chain is built from TRBV11-2 and TRBJ2-7; TRBD1 agrees at 7 bases. The source was peripheral blood, collected 360 days after TCRalphabeta/CD19-depleted stem cell transplant. The clonotype was recovered from a female patient aged 2-9 years who had a stem cell transplant for Fanconi anemia, so the T cells may come from the graft donor. The CDR3 nucleotides read TGTGCCAGCAGCTCAGGGGGATTGGGCGAGCAGTACGTC. The encoded protein is CASSSGGLGEQYV.